What follows are 28 T cell receptor beta chains derived from one specimen sequenced in a study of cytomegalovirus exposure and HLA in healthy donors. PCR used 60 Vbeta primers and 13 Jbeta primers. Here immunoSEQ multiplex PCR was the method, and the copy in TCRdb shows in-frame clones only, minus some. The repertoire holds roughly 77,000 clones, with about two thirds as singletons. Sequencing input: PBMCs. All receptors come from a woman aged 45 to 65 in good health and CMV-seropositive.

The chain recombines TRBV4-2 with TRBJ2-7, with D perhaps matching TRBD2 (6 bases). V was cut by 2 bases and J by 2 bases, with 19 bases left in between. Germline-derived CDR1 and CDR2 are LGHNA and YNFKEQ. The CDR3 spans 17 residues. This chain's CDR3 is CASSQLPLAEDTYEQYF. The CDR3 nucleotides are TGTGCCAGCAGCCAACTGCCGTTAGCGGAGGATACCTACGAGCAGTACTTC.

V gene TRBV19 combines with J gene TRBJ2-4, with D perhaps TRBD1 (6 bases). The V end lost 8 bases, the J end lost 1 base, and 9 bases lay between the germline ends. This CDR3 spans 13 amino acids. From germline, CDR1 is LNHDA and CDR2 SQIVND (reference sequence). CDR3 protein: CASGGLAKNIQYF. For the CDR3, the DNA is TGTGCCAGTGGGGGCCTTGCCAAAAACATTCAGTACTTC.

This clone has a handful of counts. This chain joins TRBV9 and TRBJ2-2; the D gene is possibly TRBD1 (6 bases). The CDR3 runs to 14 residues. Germline loops: CDR1 SGDLS, CDR2 YYNGEE. With 4 bases removed from V and 5 bases from J, the gap between germline ends came to 12 bases. The CDR3 loop reads CASSFLRGTGELFF. The CDR3 bases are TGTGCCAGCAGCTTCCTCAGGGGAACCGGGGAGCTGTTTTTT.

J is TRBJ1-4 and V is TRBV10-2; 7 nucleotides line up with TRBD1. Germline V gene lookup returns CDR1 WSHSY and CDR2 SAAADI. The CDR3 has 15 amino acids. J was trimmed by 5 bases and V by 8 bases; bases with no gene match: 11. The CDR3 sequence: CASSVGGTANEKLFF. CDR3 nucleotides: TGCGCCAGCTCCGTTGGTGGGACAGCGAATGAAAAACTGTTTTTT.

This clone has a handful of counts. The chain uses TRBV7-2 and TRBJ2-5; 7 bases align to TRBD2. J lost 5 bases, V lost 3 bases, and 6 bases had no gene match. CDR1 is SGHTA and CDR2 is FQGNSA in the germline V gene. The CDR3 is 14 amino acids. The CDR3 region is CASSFGGGLETQYF. CDR3 DNA: TGTGCCAGCAGCTTTGGCGGGGGACTGGAGACCCAGTACTTC.

Written as DNA, the CDR3 is TGTGCCAGCAGCGGACAGGTTTGGAATGAGCAGTTCTTC. The encoded protein is CASSGQVWNEQFF. This sequence joins TRBV6-5 and TRBJ2-1; TRBD1 aligns across 7 bases. J lost 7 bases, V lost 6 bases, and 6 bases had no gene match. The CDR3 loop spans 13 amino acids. Germline CDR1 reads MNHEY; CDR2 reads SVGAGI.

The gene calls are TRBV19 and TRBJ2-7, with 8 bases lining up with TRBD1. Germline CDR1 LNHDA, CDR2 SQIVND (reference sequence). The CDR3 runs 13 residues. J gave up 1 base and V 5 bases, and 1 base lay outside the gene matches. CDR3 sequence: CASSGTGSYEQYF. The CDR3 bases are TGTGCCAGTAGTGGGACAGGATCCTACGAGCAGTACTTC.

The table lists this clone with a few counts. V gene TRBV11-2 combines with J gene TRBJ2-3; TRBD2 might be the D (5 bases). Germline V gene lookup returns CDR1 SGHAT and CDR2 FQNNGV. The CDR3 spans 14 residues. V was shortened by 5 bases and J by 0 bases, with 9 bases between the two germline ends. The CDR3 nucleotides are TGTGCCAGCAGCACCCGGGGAAGCACAGATACGCAGTATTTT. It codes for CASSTRGSTDTQYF.

This clone turned up a few times. This rearrangement joins TRBV11-1 to TRBJ2-7, with D possibly TRBD1 on 6 matching bases. CDR1 is SGHAT and CDR2 is FQDESV in the germline V gene (reference sequence). This CDR3 contains 16 residues. V was pared by 6 bases and J by 4 bases, with 22 bases between. DNA for the CDR3: TGTGCCAGCAGTTCAGATTCCGGGACATTTATTTACGAGCAGTACGTC. It yields the protein CASSSDSGTFIYEQYV.

This chain uses TRBV18 with TRBJ1-6; TRBD1 aligns across 9 bases. The CDR3 consists of 18 residues. J was trimmed by 0 bases and V by 3 bases; bases with no gene match: 6. Germline V gene data show CDR1 as KGHSH and CDR2 as LQKENI. CDR3 sequence: CASSPDRGGSSYNSPLHF. The DNA of the CDR3 is TGTGCCAGCTCACCTGACAGGGGGGGGAGCTCCTATAATTCACCCCTCCACTTT.

The CDR3 sequence is CASSDGGARGGELFF. The CDR3 nucleotides read TGTGCCAGCAGCGACGGGGGGGCCCGGGGCGGGGAGCTGTTTTTT. The rearrangement links TRBV5-4 to TRBJ2-2; 8 nucleotides align to TRBD2. V lost 4 bases and J lost 7; bases outside the gene matches: 9. This CDR3 is built from 15 residues. The germline CDR1 and CDR2 sequences are SGHNT and YYREEE (reference sequence).

The chain joins TRBV6-6 to TRBJ1-3, with D perhaps matching TRBD1 (5 bases). CDR3 length: 15 amino acids. V was clipped by 2 bases and J by 0 bases, with 8 bases between them. CDR1 and CDR2 from the germline V gene are MNHNY and SVGAGI (reference sequence). The CDR3 nucleotides are TGTGCCAGCAGTTACACACAGGTCTCTGGAAACACCATATATTTT. Its translation is CASSYTQVSGNTIYF.

This clone appeared a few times. The chain couples TRBV7-9 to TRBJ2-7; 10 nucleotides agree with TRBD1. The CDR3 runs 14 residues. The germline V gene encodes CDR1 SEHNR and CDR2 FQNEAQ (reference sequence). V lost 6 bases and J lost 2; bases outside the gene matches: 4. CDR3 residues: CASSFGTGAYEQYV. The CDR3 region has the DNA TGTGCCAGCAGTTTCGGGACAGGGGCCTACGAGCAGTACGTC.

This chain joins TRBV10-3 and TRBJ1-2; no clear D gene. The CDR3 consists of 14 residues. Germline CDR1 and CDR2: ENHRY and SYGVKD. Trimming stripped 6 bases from V and 6 bases from J, with 17 bases between. The CDR3, as DNA: TGTGCCATCAGCGCCTCCCCTTTCGGGGATGGCTACACCTTC. Its translation is CAISASPFGDGYTF.

V and J are TRBV4-1 and TRBJ2-2; 7 bases are shared with TRBD1. V gave up 4 bases and J gave up 7 bases; unmatched junction bases: 9. The CDR3 is 15 amino acids. The germline V gene has CDR1 MGHRA and CDR2 YSYEKL. Written as DNA, the CDR3 is TGCGCCAGCAGCCGACCCGGGACAGTGGACGGGGAGCTGTTTTTT. Protein sequence: CASSRPGTVDGELFF.

J is TRBJ2-5 and V is TRBV25-1; TRBD2 aligns across 7 bases. The germline gives CDR1 MGHDK, CDR2 SYGVNS. The V gene end was trimmed by 1 base and the J gene end by 11 bases; junction bases not matched to a gene: 7. CDR3 length: 13 amino acids. The CDR3 protein is CASSESSGYGQYF. The CDR3, as DNA: TGTGCCAGCAGTGAATCTAGCGGTTACGGGCAGTACTTC.

The rearrangement links TRBV18 to TRBJ2-1, with no clear D. The V and J ends lost 0 bases and 0 bases respectively, with 9 bases between them. The germline CDR1 and CDR2 sequences are KGHSH and LQKENI. This CDR3 contains 16 residues. The CDR3 reads CASSPPVVSSYNEQFF. In DNA form, the CDR3 reads TGTGCCAGCTCACCACCCGTGGTCAGCTCCTACAATGAGCAGTTCTTC.

The chain recombines TRBV7-3 with TRBJ2-1; 9 nucleotides agree with TRBD2. CDR1 is SGHTA, CDR2 FQGTGA, per germline. This CDR3 region has 15 residues. Trimming at V came to 3 bases and at J to 7 bases, leaving 7 bases not matched to a gene. CDR3 coding DNA: TGTGCCAGCAGCTTGGGGGGGACTAGCTGGAATGAGCAGTTCTTC. Residues: CASSLGGTSWNEQFF.

CDR3 DNA sequence: TGCAGCGTACCCGACAGCCCCACTGAAGCTTTCTTT. Translation gives CSVPDSPTEAFF. The chain uses TRBV29-1 and TRBJ1-1, with TRBD1 as a possible D gene (5 bases). Trimming took 6 bases from V and 4 from J, leaving 12 bases between them. Germline CDR1 is SQVTM and CDR2 is ANQGSEA. The CDR3 is 12 amino acids.

V and J are TRBV7-3 and TRBJ2-5; D possibly corresponds to TRBD1 (5 bases). The CDR3 runs to 13 residues. CDR1 is SGHTA, CDR2 FQGTGA, per germline. Trimming removed 5 bases from V and 5 bases from J, with 12 bases in between. CDR3 bases: TGTGCCAGCAGCCCACAGGACCTCGAGACCCAGTACTTC. It yields the protein CASSPQDLETQYF.

The chain has TRBV9 and TRBJ1-1; TRBD1 matches 7 bases. From germline, CDR1 is SGDLS and CDR2 YYNGEE. Germline trimming cut 4 bases from V and 4 bases from J; bases unmatched to any gene: 16. This CDR3 is built from 17 residues. CDR3 region: CASSQRGNRDSSTEAFF. Here the CDR3 DNA reads TGTGCCAGCAGCCAAAGAGGGAACCGGGACAGCAGCACTGAAGCTTTCTTT.

Note on this clone: At one end, the junction sequence differs from germline, possibly due to a read error. This chain connects TRBV7-9 to TRBJ1-2; no clear D gene. Per germline, CDR1 SEHNR and CDR2 FQNEAQ (reference sequence). The CDR3 covers 12 residues. The CDR3, as DNA: TGTTCCAGCAGCCCAGGTTGGTTAGGCTACACCTTC. Translated: CSSSPGWLGYTF.

This clone was counted only a few times. The chain employs TRBV6-6 and TRBJ1-1; TRBD1 agrees at 8 bases. The V and J ends lost 6 bases and 0 bases, in that order; junction bases with no gene match: 9. CDR3 size: 16 residues. The germline V gene has CDR1 MNHNY and CDR2 SVGAGI (reference sequence). CDR3 amino acids: CASSRFRQGMNTEAFF. Written as DNA, the CDR3 is TGTGCCAGCAGCCGCTTCCGACAGGGGATGAACACTGAAGCTTTCTTT.

This clone was detected a few times. The chain employs TRBV11-1 and TRBJ2-7; perhaps TRBD1 as D (6 bases). This CDR3 has 14 residues. With 4 bases removed from V and 0 bases from J, the gap between germline ends came to 10 bases. Germline V gives CDR1 SGHAT, CDR2 FQDESV (reference sequence). The CDR3 sequence is CASSSGTHSYEQYV. The CDR3 DNA follows: TGTGCCAGCAGCTCCGGGACACACTCCTACGAGCAGTACGTC.

The chain recombines TRBV29-1 with TRBJ1-1; D is unresolved. The V and J ends lost 4 bases and 1 base respectively, with 7 bases between them. CDR1 and CDR2 (germline): SQVTM, ANQGSEA. The CDR3 consists of 12 residues. This CDR3 reads CSVGQENTEAFF. The CDR3 nucleotides read TGCAGCGTTGGCCAGGAGAACACTGAAGCTTTCTTT.

The chain combines TRBV5-1 with TRBJ2-1, with 7 bases fitting TRBD2. Unmatched junction bases numbered 7, after V lost 6 bases and J lost 4 bases. The CDR3 contains 14 residues. The germline gives CDR1 SGHRS, CDR2 YFSETQ. The CDR3 is CASTGTTAYNEQFF. In DNA form, the CDR3 reads TGCGCCAGCACAGGGACTACAGCTTACAATGAGCAGTTCTTC.

The chain recombines TRBV6-4 with TRBJ2-3; no reliable D call. V was cut by 4 bases and J by 5 bases, with 10 bases left in between. CDR3 length equals 13 residues. From germline, CDR1 is MRHNA and CDR2 SNTAGT. The CDR3 DNA is TGTGCCAGCAGTGGTCTGTCGGGAGATACGCAGTATTTT. This translates into CASSGLSGDTQYF.

V is TRBV5-1 and J is TRBJ2-2; a weak D match, TRBD2 (5 bases). V was pared by 4 bases and J by 7 bases, with 17 bases between. This CDR3 has 15 amino acids. CDR1 and CDR2 (germline): SGHRS, YFSETQ. The CDR3 DNA follows: TGCGCCAGCAGCGAGAACGGAGAGGGAATCGGGGAGCTGTTTTTT. This encodes CASSENGEGIGELFF. The full variable domain, in which reference TRBV5-1 and TRBJ2-2 provide the parts outside the CDR3, is KAGVTQTPRYLIKTRGQQVTLSCSPISGHRSVSWYQQTPGQGLQFLFEYFSETQRNKGNFPGRFSGRQFSNSRSEMNVSTLELGDSALYLCASSENGEGIGELFFGEGSRLTVL.